The 19 T cell receptor beta chains listed next were all sequenced from one sample in a study of blood T cell repertoires in COVID-19. TCRdb keeps only in-frame clones here, not all; method: immunoSEQ multiplex PCR. The profile shows a few hundred thousand clones, roughly nine tenths of them singletons. The sequencing sample was made of peripheral blood. Receptors were obtained from a man aged 18 to 29 who had recovered from COVID-19.

The chain uses TRBV7-3 and TRBJ1-5; no definite D call. Germline lookup yields CDR1 SGHTA and CDR2 FQGTGA. V was trimmed by 5 bases and J by 3 bases, leaving 8 bases between them. The CDR3 has 13 residues. CDR3 nucleotide sequence: TGTGCCAGCAGCCTAAACTACAATCAGCCCCAGCATTTT. This sequence encodes CASSLNYNQPQHF. Full variable domain (rest looked up from reference TRBV7-3 and TRBJ1-5): GAGVSQTPSNKVTEKGKYVELRCDPISGHTALYWYRQSLGQGPEFLIYFQGTGAADDSGLPNDRFFAVRPEGSVSTLKIQRTERGDSAVYLCASSLNYNQPQHFGDGTRLSIL.

V is TRBV19 and J is TRBJ2-5, with 8 bases lining up with TRBD2. Trimming at V came to 7 bases and at J to 5 bases, leaving 12 bases not matched to a gene. Germline lookup yields CDR1 LNHDA and CDR2 SQIVND (reference sequence). This CDR3 contains 15 residues. The CDR3 loop is CASKVVSGASETQYF. The CDR3 DNA is TGTGCCAGTAAGGTTGTTAGCGGGGCCTCGGAGACCCAGTACTTC.

This chain joins TRBV19 and TRBJ2-4; D possibly corresponds to TRBD2 (7 bases). This CDR3 comprises 17 residues. The germline V and J ends were trimmed by 1 base and 9 bases, with 22 bases remaining between them. Germline CDR1 and CDR2: LNHDA and SQIVND (reference sequence). The CDR3 DNA reads TGTGCCAGTAGTATAGCCGACCTGGGCGGGGGCCCGGGCATTCAGTACTTC. Translation: CASSIADLGGGPGIQYF.

This clone has a handful of counts. The chain employs TRBV5-4 and TRBJ2-7; TRBD2 agrees at 9 bases. Trimming at V came to 0 bases and at J to 6 bases, leaving 7 bases not matched to a gene. This CDR3 is 15 amino acids long. CDR1 is SGHNT, CDR2 YYREEE, per germline (reference sequence). This CDR3 reads CASSLVPREGSEQYF. In DNA form, the CDR3 reads TGTGCCAGCAGCTTGGTTCCGCGGGAGGGCAGCGAGCAGTACTTC.

The gene calls are TRBV4-1 and TRBJ1-1; 7 positions agree with TRBD1. Losses at the gene ends were 4 bases for V and 0 bases for J; bases not matched to a gene: 2. CDR1 is MGHRA, CDR2 YSYEKL, per germline. The CDR3 contains 14 residues. CDR3 region: CASSRDRLNTEAFF. In nucleotides, the CDR3 is TGCGCCAGCAGCCGGGACAGATTGAACACTGAAGCTTTCTTT.

This clone was observed a single time. This chain links TRBV27 with TRBJ1-1; 7 bases map to TRBD1. V was clipped by 4 bases and J by 1 base; unmatched bases: 3. The V gene's germline CDR1 is MNHEY and CDR2 SMNVEV (reference sequence). The CDR3 extends over 14 amino acids. The CDR3 nucleotides read TGTGCCAGCAGTTCCTACAGGGGGAACACTGAAGCTTTCTTT. The encoded protein is CASSSYRGNTEAFF.

CDR3 nucleotides: TGTGCCAGCAGCTTAGAGAGGACTAGCCGCCAAGAGACCCAGTACTTC. This translates into CASSLERTSRQETQYF. The chain has TRBV7-2 and TRBJ2-5; 8 bases align to TRBD2. With 1 base clipped from V and 1 base from J, the junction kept 5 bases outside the gene matches. In germline, CDR1 is SGHTA, CDR2 FQGNSA. The length of the CDR3 is 16 residues.

The gene calls are TRBV5-1 and TRBJ2-3, with 7 bases fitting TRBD2. Trimming cost V 0 bases and J 3 bases; bases outside gene matches: 7. The CDR3 consists of 16 residues. In germline, CDR1 is SGHRS, CDR2 YFSETQ. The CDR3 region is CASSLEGWGGTDTQYF. DNA of the CDR3: TGCGCCAGCAGCTTGGAAGGGTGGGGAGGGACAGATACGCAGTATTTT.

The rearrangement joins TRBV30 to TRBJ1-2, with D possibly TRBD1 on 6 matching bases. CDR1 GTSNPN and CDR2 SVGIG come from the germline V gene (reference sequence). The CDR3 consists of 12 residues. The V end was cut by 2 bases, the J end by 5 bases, with 9 bases between. The CDR3: CAWSPGAYGYTF. CDR3 sequence (DNA): TGTGCCTGGAGTCCAGGGGCTTATGGCTACACCTTC.

The rearrangement uses TRBV3-1 (or the pseudogene TRBV3-2) and TRBJ1-6; 7 bases fit TRBD1. Looked up from germline, CDR1 is LGHDT and CDR2 is YNNKEL (reference sequence). J lost 9 bases, V lost 1 base, and 6 bases had no gene match. The CDR3 has 15 amino acids. The CDR3 DNA follows: TGTGCCAGCAGCCAAGGACAGGGAGGAGGTTCACCCCTCCACTTT. Protein product: CASSQGQGGGSPLHF.

The chain uses TRBV4-3 and TRBJ2-6; TRBD1 is a possible D gene (6 bases). Per the germline V gene, CDR1 is LGHNA and CDR2 is YSLEER. The CDR3 has 17 amino acids. V was clipped by 3 bases and J by 2 bases, with 14 bases between them. The CDR3 region is CASSHVGQSPGANVLTF. As DNA, the CDR3 is TGCGCCAGCAGCCACGTCGGACAGTCTCCTGGGGCCAACGTCCTGACTTTC.

The V call is TRBV4-3, the J call TRBJ1-1, with D possibly TRBD1 on 5 matching bases. Germline CDR1 is LGHNA and CDR2 is YSLEER. The CDR3 is 13 amino acids. V shed 0 bases and J shed 4 bases, with 6 bases lying between them. The CDR3 region is CASSQDRGTEAFF. The CDR3, as DNA: TGCGCCAGCAGCCAAGATAGGGGCACTGAAGCTTTCTTT.

The chain couples TRBV5-1 to TRBJ1-2, with 7 bases lining up with TRBD1. V shed 5 bases, J shed 2 bases, and the junction held 6 bases outside the gene matches. The CDR3 has 14 amino acids. Germline V gives CDR1 SGHRS, CDR2 YFSETQ. The CDR3 sequence is CASSRDSENYGYTF. CDR3 DNA sequence: TGCGCCAGCAGTCGGGACAGCGAGAACTATGGCTACACCTTC.

J is TRBJ1-2 and V is TRBV12-5; D is ambiguous. Trimming took 2 bases from V and 4 from J, leaving 17 bases between them. The CDR3 spans 16 residues. In germline, CDR1 is LGHNT, CDR2 FRNRAP. For the CDR3, the DNA is TGTGCTAGTGGTTTGCCCCTGGAGGACGGGCTCTATGGCTACACCTTC. Protein: CASGLPLEDGLYGYTF.

This clone has a handful of counts. The J gene is TRBJ1-3, the V gene TRBV14; no reliable D call. The CDR3 loop spans 15 amino acids. The ends were cut back, 1 base at V and 4 bases at J, with 11 bases in the middle. Germline CDR1 is SGHDN and CDR2 is FVKESK. In DNA form, the CDR3 reads TGTGCCAGCAGCCAAGCGAATAAGCCAGGAAACACCATATATTTT. It yields the protein CASSQANKPGNTIYF.

This chain joins TRBV19 and TRBJ2-1; D possibly corresponds to TRBD1 (5 bases). Trimming stripped 2 bases from V and 6 bases from J, with 14 bases between. Germline CDR1 reads LNHDA; CDR2 reads SQIVND (reference sequence). The CDR3 runs to 15 residues. Here the CDR3 reads CASSINKQTANEQFF. CDR3 in DNA: TGTGCCAGTAGTATAAACAAGCAGACAGCCAATGAGCAGTTCTTC.

This rearrangement joins TRBV3-1 (or the pseudogene TRBV3-2) to TRBJ1-3, with a weak D call TRBD1 (5 bases). CDR3 length: 14 amino acids. V was pared by 8 bases and J by 0 bases, with 11 bases between. Germline V lookup: CDR1 LGHDT, CDR2 YNNKEL (reference sequence). CDR3 in amino acids: CASRDRDSGNTIYF. CDR3 sequence (DNA): TGTGCCAGCCGTGACAGAGACTCTGGAAACACCATATATTTT.

The chain recombines TRBV28 with TRBJ1-1, with no clear D. CDR1 and CDR2 (germline): MDHEN, SYDVKM. This CDR3 contains 10 residues. The V and J ends lost 6 bases and 5 bases respectively, with 4 bases between them. The CDR3 protein is CASSRTEAFF. Written as DNA, the CDR3 is TGTGCCAGCAGCCGTACTGAAGCTTTCTTT. Based on the CDR3 plus reference TRBV28 and TRBJ1-1, the full variable domain is DVKVTQSSRYLVKRTGEKVFLECVQDMDHENMFWYRQDPGLGLRLIYFSYDVKMKEKGDIPEGYSVSREKKERFSLILESASTNQTSMYLCASSRTEAFFGQGTRLTVV.

The chain is built from TRBV2 and TRBJ1-1; D perhaps matches TRBD1 (6 bases). Trimming cost V 6 bases and J 7 bases, with 18 bases left between them. There are 14 residues in the CDR3. Germline CDR1 and CDR2: SNHLY and FYNNEI. The CDR3 nucleotides are TGTGCCAGCAGGGAAAGGGGGGGAGTCAATGAAGCTTTCTTT. The encoded protein is CASRERGGVNEAFF.